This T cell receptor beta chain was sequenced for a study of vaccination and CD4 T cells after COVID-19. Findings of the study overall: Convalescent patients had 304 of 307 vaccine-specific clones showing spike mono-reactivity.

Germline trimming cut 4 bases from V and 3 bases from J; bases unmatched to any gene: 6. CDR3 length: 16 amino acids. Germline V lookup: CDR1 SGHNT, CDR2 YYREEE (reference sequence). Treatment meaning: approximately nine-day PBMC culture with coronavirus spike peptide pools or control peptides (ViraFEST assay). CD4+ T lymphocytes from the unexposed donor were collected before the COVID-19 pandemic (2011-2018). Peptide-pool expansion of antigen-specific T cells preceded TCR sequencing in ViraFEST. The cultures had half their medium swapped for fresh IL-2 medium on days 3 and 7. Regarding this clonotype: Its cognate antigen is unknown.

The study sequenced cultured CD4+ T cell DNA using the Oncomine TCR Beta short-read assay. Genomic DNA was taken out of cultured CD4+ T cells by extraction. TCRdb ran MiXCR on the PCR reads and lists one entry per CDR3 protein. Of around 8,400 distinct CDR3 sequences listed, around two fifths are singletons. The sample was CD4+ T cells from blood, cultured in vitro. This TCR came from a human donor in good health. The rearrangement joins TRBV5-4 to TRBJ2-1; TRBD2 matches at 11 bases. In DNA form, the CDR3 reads TGTGCCAGCAGCCCCACGGGACTAGCGGTCTACAATGAGCAGTTCTTC. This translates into CASSPTGLAVYNEQFF.